This entry lists 8 T cell receptor beta chains sequenced from one sample in a study of T cells in Graves' hyperthyroidism and ophthalmopathy. The investigators amplified TCR beta CDR3 regions from RNA transcripts. First-round RT-PCR of the TCR CDR3 relied on the HTBI primer set. A single record per CDR3 protein comes from TCRdb applying MiXCR to the multiplex PCR reads. The sample has 620,000 or so distinct CDR3 sequences, approximately 14% seen once. Sequencing was done on a sample of blood. The receptors stem from a woman between 50 and 59 years old with Graves' ophthalmopathy.

This clonotype was picked up a small number of times. The rearrangement uses TRBV12-3 or TRBV12-4 and TRBJ2-1; D is ambiguous. Trimming took 3 bases from V and 2 from J, leaving 11 bases between them. This CDR3 contains 15 residues. The CDR3 nucleotides read TGTGCCAGCAGTTTCACTCGACAAGCCTACAATGAGCAGTTCTTC. It codes for CASSFTRQAYNEQFF.

This clonotype was detected ten times or more. J is TRBJ2-1 and V is TRBV11-2; 7 nucleotides line up with TRBD2. After removal of 5 bases from V and 8 bases from J, the junction contained 15 bases not matched to a gene. The germline V gene has CDR1 SGHAT and CDR2 FQNNGV. CDR3 length equals 16 residues. This chain's CDR3 is CASSPGLIARRDEQFF. CDR3 in DNA: TGTGCCAGCAGCCCGGGACTAATAGCCAGGAGGGATGAGCAGTTCTTC.

This clonotype was picked up many times. This chain uses TRBV3-1 with TRBJ1-3; TRBD1 agrees at 8 bases. The CDR3 has 15 residues. V lost 5 bases and J lost 3; bases outside the gene matches: 6. Germline V lookup: CDR1 LGHDT, CDR2 YNNKEL (reference sequence). Written as DNA, the CDR3 is TGTGCCAGCAGCTACGACAGGGGTAGTGGAAACACCATATATTTT. Protein product: CASSYDRGSGNTIYF.

The sample holds many counts of this clonotype. The chain couples TRBV28 to TRBJ2-6, with 8 bases aligning to TRBD1. Germline V gives CDR1 MDHEN, CDR2 SYDVKM. V trimming: 6 bases; J trimming: 2 bases; junction bases outside the gene matches: 9. CDR3 length: 17 residues. The CDR3 nucleotides are TGTGCCAGCAGCCCAGGGGTCAGGGGGCCTGGGGCCAACGTCCTGACTTTC. Amino acid sequence: CASSPGVRGPGANVLTF.

This clonotype has at least ten counts. The chain combines TRBV11-2 with TRBJ2-7, with D possibly TRBD2 on 5 matching bases. Trimming shortened V by 1 base and J by 1 base, and 17 bases separated the two germline ends. The CDR3 covers 17 residues. The germline CDR1 and CDR2 sequences are SGHAT and FQNNGV. As DNA, the CDR3 is TGTGCCAGCAGCTTAGTGGCTGGGCAGACTAAATCCTACGAGCAGTACTTC. It translates to CASSLVAGQTKSYEQYF.

This clonotype has at least ten counts. The chain uses TRBV28 and TRBJ2-1, with D perhaps matching TRBD1 (6 bases). Deletions cut 8 bases from V and 5 bases from J, with 16 bases between. The CDR3 is 14 residues long. Germline CDR1 is MDHEN and CDR2 is SYDVKM. The CDR3 sequence is CASSSRDTNNEQFF. The CDR3 region has the DNA TGTGCCAGCTCAAGCCGGGACACAAACAATGAGCAGTTCTTC. Combining the CDR3 with reference TRBV28 and TRBJ2-1 gives the whole variable domain DVKVTQSSRYLVKRTGEKVFLECVQDMDHENMFWYRQDPGLGLRLIYFSYDVKMKEKGDIPEGYSVSREKKERFSLILESASTNQTSMYLCASSSRDTNNEQFFGPGTRLTVL.

With respect to this clonotype: Compared with germline, one end of the junction differs, possibly owing to a read error. CDR3 sequence (DNA): TGTGCCAGCAGTTTAAATTACGAGCAGTGCTTC. Translation gives CASSLNYEQCF. The chain couples TRBV28 to TRBJ2-7; no definite D call. CDR1 MDHEN and CDR2 SYDVKM come from the germline V gene. The CDR3 is 11 amino acids. Variable domain in full (rest from reference TRBV28 and TRBJ2-7): DVKVTQSSRYLVKRTGEKVFLECVQDMDHENMFWYRQDPGLGLRLIYFSYDVKMKEKGDIPEGYSVSREKKERFSLILESASTNQTSMYLCASSLNYEQCFGPGTRLTVT.

This clonotype was detected a few times. The chain couples TRBV7-2 to TRBJ2-2, with TRBD1 matching 10 bases. V shed 5 bases, J shed 6 bases, and the junction held 3 bases outside the gene matches. Per germline, CDR1 SGHTA and CDR2 FQGNSA. The CDR3 length is 14 residues. CDR3 coding DNA: TGTGCCAGCAGCCGCGGACAGGGGGCCGGGGAGCTGTTTTTT. Residues: CASSRGQGAGELFF.